This is a list of T cell receptor beta chains from one sample in a study of cytomegalovirus exposure and HLA in healthy donors. Measured with immunoSEQ multiplex PCR; TCRdb has only the in-frame clones, and not every one. The table records just over 150,000 clones, about 85% of them present only once. Input material: PBMCs. These receptors were obtained from a woman aged 18-30 years in good health and CMV-seronegative. CDR3s include the opening cysteine and the closing phenylalanine or tryptophan. The order of the fields is V gene, J gene, clone size, D gene, CDR3 DNA, CDR3 protein. The D gene is left open where the match is weak. Size values are once, few and many counts, or a class for expanded clones, and some rows have none.

v_gene: TRBV2
j_gene: TRBJ1-2
abundance: -
d_gene: -
CDR3nt: TGTGCCAGCAGTGTACGGGATGGCTACACCTTC
CDR3aa: CASSVRDGYTF

v_gene: TRBV7-9
j_gene: TRBJ2-3
abundance: -
d_gene: TRBD2
CDR3nt: TGTGCCAGCAGCTTAAGCTCTGGGGGGGGCACAGATACGCAGTATTTT
CDR3aa: CASSLSSGGGTDTQYF

v_gene: TRBV29-1
j_gene: TRBJ1-2
abundance: -
d_gene: -
CDR3nt: TGCAGCGGGACAGATTCAGACTATGGCTACACCTTC
CDR3aa: CSGTDSDYGYTF

v_gene: TRBV7-6
j_gene: TRBJ2-7
abundance: -
d_gene: TRBD2
CDR3nt: TGTGCCAGCAGCTTCAGGGGGGGGACTAGCGGGAGGGCCACGGGCGAGCAGTACTTC
CDR3aa: CASSFRGGTSGRATGEQYF

v_gene: TRBV5-8
j_gene: TRBJ1-4
abundance: -
d_gene: TRBD1
CDR3nt: TGTGCCAGCAGCCTCCGGGACAGGGGTAGTTTGTTACCGGAAAAACTGTTTTTT
CDR3aa: CASSLRDRGSLLPEKLFF

v_gene: TRBV10-2
j_gene: TRBJ1-3
abundance: -
d_gene: -
CDR3nt: TGCGCCAGCAGTGAGAATCAGGCTTCTGGAAACACCATATATTTT
CDR3aa: CASSENQASGNTIYF

v_gene: TRBV9
j_gene: TRBJ2-1
abundance: once
d_gene: TRBD2
CDR3nt: TGTGCCAGCAGCGTACTAGCGGGGGCCCTTCCCAATGAGCAGTTCTTC
CDR3aa: CASSVLAGALPNEQFF

v_gene: TRBV7-2
j_gene: TRBJ1-4
abundance: -
d_gene: -
CDR3nt: TGTGCCAGCAGCCCTACGTCGGCAGGGATGGGTGAAAAACTGTTTTTT
CDR3aa: CASSPTSAGMGEKLFF

v_gene: TRBV18
j_gene: TRBJ2-1
abundance: -
d_gene: -
CDR3nt: TGTGCCAGCTCACCAGGGGGGGGCGGATACAATGAGCAGTTCTTC
CDR3aa: CASSPGGGGYNEQFF

v_gene: TRBV6-1
j_gene: TRBJ2-2
abundance: -
d_gene: TRBD1
CDR3nt: TGTGCCAGCAGTGAAAGGGACAGCAGATCGAACACCGGGGAGCTGTTTTTT
CDR3aa: CASSERDSRSNTGELFF

v_gene: TRBV11-3
j_gene: TRBJ2-1
abundance: -
d_gene: TRBD2
CDR3nt: TGTGCCAGCAGCCCCCGGACTAGCTCGTCGGACAATGAGCAGTTCTTC
CDR3aa: CASSPRTSSSDNEQFF

v_gene: TRBV27
j_gene: TRBJ2-7
abundance: -
d_gene: TRBD2
CDR3nt: TGTGCCAGCAGCTCCAAACTAGCGGGGTTCCGGAGCGAGCAGTACTTC
CDR3aa: CASSSKLAGFRSEQYF

v_gene: TRBV7-8
j_gene: TRBJ2-1
abundance: -
d_gene: TRBD2
CDR3nt: TGTGCCAGCAGCTCAGTGGGGACTAGCGGGGGGGCCCCAGATGAGCAGTTCTTC
CDR3aa: CASSSVGTSGGAPDEQFF

v_gene: TRBV6-6
j_gene: TRBJ2-3
abundance: once
d_gene: -
CDR3nt: TGTGCCAGCAACTCCGCAGATACGCAGTATTTT
CDR3aa: CASNSADTQYF

v_gene: TRBV27
j_gene: TRBJ2-2
abundance: once
d_gene: TRBD2
CDR3nt: TGTGCCAGCAGCCGAGCGGGAGGCGAGACCGGGGAGCTGTTTTTT
CDR3aa: CASSRAGGETGELFF

v_gene: TRBV7-2
j_gene: TRBJ1-4
abundance: -
d_gene: -
CDR3nt: TGTGCCAGCAGACCCCGGGGGAATGAAAAACTGTTTTTT
CDR3aa: CASRPRGNEKLFF

v_gene: TRBV4-1
j_gene: TRBJ2-7
abundance: -
d_gene: -
CDR3nt: TGCGCCAGCAGCCAAGGTGCGCCGATACTATACGAGCAGTACTTC
CDR3aa: CASSQGAPILYEQYF

v_gene: TRBV28
j_gene: TRBJ1-6
abundance: -
d_gene: -
CDR3nt: TGTGCCAGCAGTTTATTGAATGCGCCCCTCCACTTT
CDR3aa: CASSLLNAPLHF

v_gene: TRBV6-5
j_gene: TRBJ2-7
abundance: -
d_gene: TRBD2
CDR3nt: TGTGCCAGCAGTTACGCGGGAGCCTACGAGCAGTACTTC
CDR3aa: CASSYAGAYEQYF

v_gene: TRBV6-5
j_gene: TRBJ2-7
abundance: -
d_gene: TRBD2
CDR3nt: TGTGCCAGCCGAGGGGCTAGCGGGGGATGTTTC
CDR3aa: CASRGASGGCF

v_gene: TRBV15
j_gene: TRBJ2-1
abundance: -
d_gene: TRBD1
CDR3nt: TGTGCCACCAGCCCAGGGGGCAATGAGCAGTTCTTC
CDR3aa: CATSPGGNEQFF